This TCR beta chain derives from a study of beta chain features in type 1 diabetes. Background on the study: Cells sorted and examined across all samples totaled approximately 110 million.

Study observations and caveats: Patients with Type 1 diabetes showed moderately but significantly shorter TCRB CDR3s in all four CD4+ subsets. Whatever favoring of shorter templates PCR might show would apply equally to patients and controls.

V was trimmed by 1 base and J by 6 bases, leaving 10 bases between them. In germline, CDR1 is GTSNPN, CDR2 SVGIG (reference sequence). The CDR3 has 13 residues. In total, each donor contributed a single heparinised blood draw that averaged around 0.12 L. Of the isolated RNA, all was reverse transcribed, and so the sequenced material was expressed TCRB transcripts. Here immunoSEQ multiplex PCR was the method, and the copy in TCRdb shows in-frame clones only, minus some. The sample has 250,000 to 300,000 clones, roughly 24% seen once. In its sample, this clone was seen a few times. The target antigen is unknown.

The sample was naive CD4+ T cells from blood. The gene calls are TRBV30 and TRBJ1-5; no definite D call. The receptor was derived from a woman in her thirties with type 1 diabetes. The CDR3 bases are TGTGCCTGGAGTGGAGGGTCAATTCAGCCCCAGCATTTT. Translation gives CAWSGGSIQPQHF.